What follows is one T cell receptor beta chain and its context. The same CDR3 can be traced to other DNA sequences in this sample. Healthy HIV-negative adults without recent acute infections or vaccinations served as donors. This table comes from immunoSEQ multiplex PCR, and its TCRdb copy is limited to in-frame clones, with some not included. The table includes 2 million to 2.5 million clones, over 85% detected once. The data belong to a study of shared clonotypes between healthy human individuals. The germline gives CDR1 MNHEY, CDR2 SMNVEV (reference sequence). The CDR3 extends over 11 amino acids. V was pared by 4 bases and J by 7 bases, with 8 bases between.

Input material: naive CD4+ T cells from PBMCs. Subset reported: CD45RA+ positively selected. The TCR was taken from a man aged 18-30 years in good health. Some clones in this sample may be carry-over from other donors' samples. V and J are TRBV27 and TRBJ2-7; no clear D gene. CDR3 in DNA: TGTGCCAGCAGTTCTAGGTGGGAGCAGTACTTC. It is translated as CASSSRWEQYF.